Below are 28 T cell receptor beta chains sequenced from a single sample in a study of regulatory T cells in long-lasting Graves disease. The time point denotes: persistent/refractory GD, antithyroid drugs over 5 years with positive TRAb. Following extraction of RNA from PBMCs, that RNA was used to make the TCR library. According to the study, TCR beta libraries were built with iRepertoire HTBI primers and CDR3-region Arm-PCR. TCRdb reprocessed the multiplex PCR reads via MiXCR and lists one record per CDR3 protein. The sample contains fewer than 450,000 distinct CDR3 sequences, around 24% of which appear only once. Sequencing was performed on peripheral blood mononuclear cells (PBMCs), taken when the disease was refractory, from a patient treated with antithyroid drugs. The receptors stem from a female donor with Graves disease.

This clonotype appeared many times. V usage is TRBV27 and J usage is TRBJ2-7; 8 bases agree with TRBD2. Per the germline V gene, CDR1 is MNHEY and CDR2 is SMNVEV (reference sequence). The V and J ends lost 5 bases and 2 bases, in that order; junction bases with no gene match: 11. The CDR3 is 16 amino acids. The CDR3 spells CASSRSLAESTYEQYF. CDR3 DNA sequence: TGTGCCAGCAGTCGATCACTAGCGGAAAGTACCTACGAGCAGTACTTC.

The gene calls are TRBV27 and TRBJ1-2; possibly TRBD1 for D (6 bases). Germline assignment: CDR1 MNHEY and CDR2 SMNVEV (reference sequence). Trimming took 1 base from V and 2 from J, leaving 11 bases between them. This CDR3 is 15 amino acids long. The DNA for the CDR3 is TGTGCCAGCAGTTTATTTGGGGGCGCCAACTATGGCTACACCTTC. It translates to CASSLFGGANYGYTF.

The V and J genes are TRBV20-1 and TRBJ2-4; 7 bases align to TRBD2. The germline V gene has CDR1 DFQATT and CDR2 SNEGSKA (reference sequence). The CDR3 is 12 amino acids. V was clipped by 0 bases and J by 13 bases; unmatched bases: 6. The CDR3 nucleotides are TGCAGTGCTAGAGAGTCTAAAGCGGGACAGTACTTC. Translation gives CSARESKAGQYF.

The table lists this clonotype with many counts. The CDR3: CASSLDLGRASGKLFF. The CDR3 bases are TGTGCCAGCAGCTTAGACCTGGGGAGGGCTTCCGGAAAACTGTTTTTT. The V call is TRBV7-6, the J call TRBJ1-4; the D is unclear. CDR1 is SGHVS, CDR2 FNYEAQ, per germline. The CDR3 consists of 16 residues. V was trimmed by 1 base and J by 10 bases, leaving 19 bases between them.

This clonotype was picked up many times. The J gene is TRBJ2-6, the V gene TRBV28; D is undetermined. Germline V gene sequence: CDR1 MDHEN, CDR2 SYDVKM. Trimming pared 7 bases from V and 4 bases from J, leaving 2 bases between. The CDR3 extends over 11 amino acids. In nucleotides, the CDR3 is TGTGCCAGCACCGGGGCCAACGTCCTGACTTTC. It encodes CASTGANVLTF. Full variable domain (outside the CDR3, taken from reference TRBV28 and TRBJ2-6): DVKVTQSSRYLVKRTGEKVFLECVQDMDHENMFWYRQDPGLGLRLIYFSYDVKMKEKGDIPEGYSVSREKKERFSLILESASTNQTSMYLCASTGANVLTFGAGSRLTVL.

This clonotype turned up a few times. The chain couples TRBV19 to TRBJ1-1; D might be TRBD1 (5 bases). V gave up 5 bases and J gave up 6 bases, with 19 bases separating them. The CDR3 runs to 15 residues. CDR1 and CDR2 (germline): LNHDA, SQIVND (reference sequence). This CDR3 is CASSLSSGASAEAFF. CDR3 DNA sequence: TGTGCCAGTAGTCTATCGAGTGGGGCCTCCGCTGAAGCTTTCTTT.

There are many counts of this clonotype. The chain recombines TRBV5-5 with TRBJ2-2; maybe TRBD2 (5 bases). CDR3 length: 13 amino acids. CDR1 and CDR2 from the germline V gene are SGHKS and YYEKEE (reference sequence). Deletions cut 4 bases from V and 7 bases from J, with 11 bases between. The CDR3 coding sequence is TGTGCCAGCAGCCTTTTCGGGATCGGGGAGCTGTTTTTT. This gives the protein CASSLFGIGELFF. Filled out from reference TRBV5-5 and TRBJ2-2, the complete variable domain reads DAGVTQSPTHLIKTRGQQVTLRCSPISGHKSVSWYQQVLGQGPQFIFQYYEKEERGRGNFPDRFSARQFPNYSSELNVNALLLGDSALYLCASSLFGIGELFFGEGSRLTVL.

The table lists this clonotype with a few counts. The chain employs TRBV5-1 and TRBJ2-2, with 7 bases identical to TRBD2. The CDR3 sequence is 14 residues long. CDR1 is SGHRS, CDR2 YFSETQ, per germline. V was pared by 5 bases and J by 7 bases, with 8 bases of the junction left unmatched. The CDR3 here is CASRPSGEGGELFF. In DNA form, the CDR3 reads TGCGCCAGCAGACCGTCGGGGGAGGGCGGGGAGCTGTTTTTT.

This clonotype was found many times. CDR3: CASSGVRGQNQPQHF. CDR3 in DNA: TGTGCCAGCAGTGGGGTCCGGGGACAGAATCAGCCCCAGCATTTT. The J gene is TRBJ1-5, the V gene TRBV2, with TRBD1 identical over 7 bases. V gave up 4 bases and J gave up 4 bases; unmatched junction bases: 7. The germline gives CDR1 SNHLY, CDR2 FYNNEI. The CDR3 consists of 15 residues.

Only a few counts were recorded for this clonotype. The J gene is TRBJ2-5, the V gene TRBV20-1, with no clear D. The V gene's germline CDR1 is DFQATT and CDR2 SNEGSKA (reference sequence). Trimming removed 7 bases at V and 2 bases at J, with 17 bases between. The CDR3 has 14 residues. CDR3: CSVPPSGQQETQYF. Here the CDR3 DNA reads TGCAGTGTTCCCCCTTCCGGTCAACAAGAGACCCAGTACTTC.

A word on this clonotype: This sequence may be a read error, since a much larger clone differs from it by one base. The CDR3 loop reads CASSPGGLVAYEQYF. The CDR3 DNA sequence: TGTGCCAGCAGTCCAGGGGGCCTAGTGGCCTACGAGCAGTACTTC. The chain combines TRBV28 with TRBJ2-7, with TRBD1 matching over 8 bases. The V segment lost 5 bases and the J segment 2 bases; nucleotides outside the gene matches: 8. Per germline, CDR1 MDHEN and CDR2 SYDVKM. The CDR3 spans 15 residues. Full variable domain (outside the CDR3, taken from reference TRBV28 and TRBJ2-7): DVKVTQSSRYLVKRTGEKVFLECVQDMDHENMFWYRQDPGLGLRLIYFSYDVKMKEKGDIPEGYSVSREKKERFSLILESASTNQTSMYLCASSPGGLVAYEQYFGPGTRLTVT.

In this sample, this clonotype turned up a few times. The V and J genes are TRBV6-2 or TRBV6-3 and TRBJ1-1; D remains ambiguous. The CDR3 is 14 amino acids. Germline V gene data show CDR1 as MNHEY and CDR2 as SVGEGT. Trimming left V 2 bases short and J 0 bases short, with 7 bases between. Written as DNA, the CDR3 is TGTGCCAGCAGTTACCTAGTAATGAACACTGAAGCTTTCTTT. Its protein product is CASSYLVMNTEAFF.

The sample holds many counts of this clonotype. CDR3 DNA sequence: TGTGCCAGCAGCAAGGACAGCGGGGAGCTGTTTTTT. Its protein is CASSKDSGELFF. This chain links TRBV7-2 with TRBJ2-2, with D perhaps TRBD1 (6 bases). Trimming pared 5 bases from V and 7 bases from J, leaving 8 bases between. CDR3 length equals 12 residues. In germline, CDR1 is SGHTA, CDR2 FQGNSA.

This clonotype was detected many times. The J gene is TRBJ2-5, the V gene TRBV12-3 or TRBV12-4; D is perhaps TRBD1 (6 bases). The CDR3 is 15 amino acids. V was cut by 5 bases and J by 0 bases, with 13 bases left in between. The CDR3 region has the DNA TGTGCCAGCAGTCCACGGGACATCGACCAAGAGACCCAGTACTTC. Amino acid sequence: CASSPRDIDQETQYF.

This clonotype was seen only a few times. The rearrangement uses TRBV19 and TRBJ1-2; possible D gene TRBD1, 6 bases. The germline V gene has CDR1 LNHDA and CDR2 SQIVND (reference sequence). The CDR3 contains 14 residues. V lost 6 bases and J 1 base, leaving 12 bases between the germline ends. The CDR3 region is CASRWGRDNYGYTF. The CDR3 nucleotides read TGTGCCAGTAGATGGGGGCGGGATAACTATGGCTACACCTTC.

The V and J genes are TRBV3-1 and TRBJ1-5; D is possibly TRBD1 (5 bases). This CDR3 contains 15 residues. Trimming cost V 2 bases and J 2 bases, with 10 bases left between them. Germline V gives CDR1 LGHDT, CDR2 YNNKEL (reference sequence). The CDR3 nucleotides are TGTGCCAGCAGCCAACACCCGGGGGGCAATCAGCCCCAGCATTTT. It translates to CASSQHPGGNQPQHF.

The chain carries TRBV6-2 or TRBV6-3 and TRBJ2-7; D call uncertain. Germline loops: CDR1 MNHEY, CDR2 SVGEGT. The CDR3 runs 12 residues. The V end lost 6 bases, the J end lost 6 bases, and 12 bases lay between the germline ends. The CDR3 is CASRTGLGEQYF. CDR3 DNA: TGTGCCAGCAGGACCGGTTTAGGCGAGCAGTACTTC.

The V call is TRBV18, the J call TRBJ1-1, with D uncertain. Germline V gene data show CDR1 as KGHSH and CDR2 as LQKENI. This CDR3 comprises 14 residues. V shed 3 bases and J shed 11 bases, with 19 bases lying between them. CDR3 DNA: TGTGCCAGCTCACCCCTCGACGGAGAGAACCGGGCTTTCTTT. It is translated as CASSPLDGENRAFF.

In its sample, this clonotype was seen many times. V gene TRBV12-3 or TRBV12-4 combines with J gene TRBJ2-1; the match to TRBD2 covers 10 bases. With 8 bases clipped from V and 8 bases from J, the junction kept 18 bases outside the gene matches. CDR3 size: 17 residues. CDR3 nucleotides: TGTGCCAGCGGCTTCTTCCCCAGCGGGAGGGCGGTCCATGAGCAGTTCTTC. This encodes CASGFFPSGRAVHEQFF.

This clonotype has ten or more counts. The rearrangement links TRBV12-3 or TRBV12-4 to TRBJ2-2; D remains ambiguous. The V gene lost 2 bases and the J gene lost 0 bases, with 7 bases spanning the gap. The CDR3 is made up of 15 amino acids. CDR3 bases: TGTGCCAGCAGTTTATGGGGAACGAACACCGGGGAGCTGTTTTTT. It specifies CASSLWGTNTGELFF.

This clonotype was observed at least ten times. The gene calls are TRBV18 and TRBJ2-7; weak D call: TRBD1 (6 bases). This CDR3 is built from 14 residues. Trimming cost V 4 bases and J 2 bases, with 12 bases left between them. Germline V lookup: CDR1 KGHSH, CDR2 LQKENI. CDR3 region: CASSLDRFAYEQYF. Here the CDR3 DNA reads TGTGCCAGCTCACTTGACAGGTTCGCCTACGAGCAGTACTTC.

The chain couples TRBV28 to TRBJ2-2; D is ambiguous. The ends were cut back, 6 bases at V and 1 base at J, with 9 bases in the middle. This CDR3 is built from 14 residues. Per germline, CDR1 MDHEN and CDR2 SYDVKM. The CDR3 protein is CASRNSRNTGELFF. CDR3 nucleotide sequence: TGTGCCAGCAGAAATAGCAGGAACACCGGGGAGCTGTTTTTT.

This chain uses TRBV6-8 with TRBJ1-4, with TRBD1 matching 11 bases. From germline, CDR1 is MNHGY and CDR2 SAAAGT. The CDR3 loop spans 14 amino acids. Trimming at V came to 8 bases and at J to 6 bases, leaving 5 bases not matched to a gene. CDR3 amino acids: CASGRTGGDEKLFF. The CDR3 nucleotides read TGTGCCAGCGGTCGGACAGGGGGCGATGAAAAACTGTTTTTT.

The rearrangement uses TRBV6-5 and TRBJ2-1, with TRBD2 matching over 7 bases. CDR3 size: 15 residues. CDR1 is MNHEY, CDR2 SVGAGI, per germline. V was pared by 2 bases and J by 9 bases, with 10 bases of the junction left unmatched. CDR3 residues: CASSYAVGGSSEQFF. The CDR3 DNA reads as TGTGCCAGCAGTTACGCGGTTGGCGGGAGTTCTGAGCAGTTCTTC.

J is TRBJ1-1 and V is TRBV5-6, with D perhaps TRBD1 (6 bases). Germline CDR1 and CDR2: SGHDT and YYEEEE. Trimming cost V 2 bases and J 7 bases, with 24 bases left between them. This CDR3 spans 17 amino acids. Written as DNA, the CDR3 is TGTGCCAGCAGCTTCAGGGGCGCTGTCCCTATTAAAGGTGAAGCTTTCTTT. This encodes CASSFRGAVPIKGEAFF.

On this clonotype itself: A much larger clone lies a single base off, so this may be a read error. The gene calls are TRBV7-2 and TRBJ2-7, with 13 positions matching TRBD2. Germline V lookup: CDR1 SGHTA, CDR2 FQGNSA. The CDR3 sequence is 15 residues long. CDR3 sequence (DNA): TGTGCCAGCAGCCAGCGGACTAGCGGGAGTTACGAGCAGCACTTC. Its protein is CASSQRTSGSYEQHF.

This clonotype was found many times. V is TRBV19 and J is TRBJ1-4; TRBD1 might be the D (6 bases). Germline-derived CDR1 and CDR2 are LNHDA and SQIVND (reference sequence). The CDR3 runs 16 residues. V shed 4 bases and J shed 8 bases, with 20 bases lying between them. CDR3 in amino acids: CASSNPWQGRWEKLFF. CDR3 DNA sequence: TGTGCCAGTAGTAATCCCTGGCAGGGGAGATGGGAAAAACTGTTTTTT.

This clonotype was counted at least ten times. The chain recombines TRBV28 with TRBJ2-5; 14 positions match TRBD2. This CDR3 contains 16 residues. The germline V gene encodes CDR1 MDHEN and CDR2 SYDVKM. With 5 bases clipped from V and 5 bases from J, the junction kept 7 bases outside the gene matches. CDR3 amino acids: CASSQGTSGSWETQYF. As DNA, the CDR3 is TGTGCCAGCAGTCAGGGGACTAGCGGGAGTTGGGAGACCCAGTACTTC.